The 31 T cell receptor beta chains below all came from one sample that was sequenced in a study of T cell responses to AZD1222 COVID-19 vaccine. Profiling relied on immunoSEQ multiplex PCR, and the TCRdb table lists in-frame clones only, not all of them. The profile shows about 72,000 clones, around 87% of them singletons. This specimen consisted of peripheral blood, obtained on day 0 of AZD1222 vaccination. Every receptor here comes from an adult in good health.

This chain connects TRBV25-1 to TRBJ2-3, with 7 nucleotides matching TRBD1. The CDR3 covers 13 residues. Trimming removed 8 bases from V and 2 bases from J; junction bases left unmatched: 4. CDR1 and CDR2 (germline): MGHDK, SYGVNS. In DNA form, the CDR3 reads TGTGCCAGCGGGGGACAGTTCACAGATACGCAGTATTTT. Amino acids: CASGGQFTDTQYF. Variable domain in full (rest from reference TRBV25-1 and TRBJ2-3): EADIYQTPRYLVIGTGKKITLECSQTMGHDKMYWYQQDPGMELHLIHYSYGVNSTEKGDLSSESTVSRIRTEHFPLTLESARPSHTSQYLCASGGQFTDTQYFGPGTRLTVL.

The chain combines TRBV5-4 with TRBJ1-1; TRBD1 might be the D (5 bases). Trimming cost V 0 bases and J 6 bases, with 21 bases left between them. CDR1 SGHNT and CDR2 YYREEE come from the germline V gene (reference sequence). The CDR3 has 17 amino acids. The CDR3 protein is CASSLGAGQKAGAEAFF. The CDR3 DNA follows: TGTGCCAGCAGCTTGGGGGCAGGCCAAAAAGCGGGGGCTGAAGCTTTCTTT.

The V gene is TRBV19, the J gene TRBJ1-5, with 7 positions matching TRBD1. CDR1 and CDR2 (germline): LNHDA, SQIVND (reference sequence). The CDR3 has 15 residues. The V and J ends lost 0 bases and 2 bases, in that order; junction bases with no gene match: 1. CDR3 nucleotide sequence: TGTGCCAGTAGTATAGATGGACAGGGCAATCAGCCCCAGCATTTT. Its protein product is CASSIDGQGNQPQHF.

A few counts support this clone. The chain uses TRBV5-5 and TRBJ1-3; D is unclear. Trimming removed 1 base at V and 4 bases at J, with 6 bases between. The CDR3 is 13 amino acids. In germline, CDR1 is SGHKS, CDR2 YYEKEE (reference sequence). The chain's CDR3 is CASSLPGGNTIYF. The CDR3 DNA reads as TGTGCCAGCAGCTTGCCCGGCGGAAACACCATATATTTT.

The V gene is TRBV5-1, the J gene TRBJ2-2; TRBD1 might be the D (6 bases). V was cut by 4 bases and J by 6 bases, with 13 bases left in between. The CDR3 consists of 14 residues. From germline, CDR1 is SGHRS and CDR2 YFSETQ. This CDR3 is CASSTPSGAGELFF. The DNA of the CDR3 is TGCGCCAGCAGCACCCCATCAGGGGCCGGGGAGCTGTTTTTT.

This rearrangement joins TRBV28 to TRBJ2-7, with unresolved D. Germline values: CDR1 MDHEN, CDR2 SYDVKM. Trimming removed 7 bases from V and 2 bases from J, with 12 bases in between. The CDR3 totals 13 residues. This CDR3 reads CASTQQPTYEQYF. The CDR3 nucleotides are TGTGCCAGCACCCAACAGCCGACCTACGAGCAGTACTTC.

The rearrangement links TRBV7-2 to TRBJ2-5; tentatively, D is TRBD2 (6 bases). Trimming removed 4 bases from V and 5 bases from J, with 11 bases in between. This CDR3 is 13 amino acids long. Germline CDR1 is SGHTA and CDR2 is FQGNSA. The CDR3 spells CASSSGTWETQYF. The CDR3 DNA sequence: TGTGCCAGCAGCTCAGGGACTTGGGAGACCCAGTACTTC.

This clone was detected a few times. This CDR3 is also generated by other DNA sequences in the sample. The chain employs TRBV5-1 and TRBJ1-1; 7 bases fit TRBD1. Trimming at V came to 0 bases and at J to 3 bases, leaving 2 bases not matched to a gene. Germline CDR1 is SGHRS and CDR2 is YFSETQ. The CDR3 totals 14 residues. The CDR3 DNA follows: TGCGCCAGCAGCTTGGCAGGGGGGTACACTGAAGCTTTCTTT. Amino acid sequence: CASSLAGGYTEAFF.

The sample holds a few counts of this clone. V usage is TRBV28 and J usage is TRBJ1-1, with D perhaps matching TRBD1 (6 bases). CDR1 is MDHEN, CDR2 SYDVKM, per germline. This CDR3 has 13 residues. Trimming cost V 6 bases and J 2 bases, with 10 bases left between them. DNA of the CDR3: TGTGCCAGCAGCCCCAGGGGCAACACTGAAGCTTTCTTT. Translating it yields CASSPRGNTEAFF.

The chain couples TRBV7-2 to TRBJ1-1; TRBD1 aligns across 7 bases. The J segment lost 5 bases and the V segment lost 4 bases, leaving 4 bases of the junction unmatched. Germline V lookup: CDR1 SGHTA, CDR2 FQGNSA. The CDR3 consists of 13 residues. Here the CDR3 DNA reads TGTGCCAGCAGCTCCCAGGACAGGACTGAAGCTTTCTTT. Protein product: CASSSQDRTEAFF.

The chain links TRBV19 to TRBJ1-3; D unclear. CDR1 is LNHDA and CDR2 is SQIVND in the germline V gene (reference sequence). This CDR3 has 14 amino acids. V was clipped by 7 bases and J by 0 bases, with 10 bases between them. CDR3 DNA: TGTGCCAGTAAGGCGGCTGTCTCTGGAAACACCATATATTTT. Its protein is CASKAAVSGNTIYF. Supplemented by reference TRBV19 and TRBJ1-3, the full variable domain reads DGGITQSPKYLFRKEGQNVTLSCEQNLNHDAMYWYRQDPGQGLRLIYYSQIVNDFQKGDIAEGYSVSREKKESFPLTVTSAQKNPTAFYLCASKAAVSGNTIYFGEGSWLTVV.

The chain joins TRBV7-6 to TRBJ1-1; D uncertain. V dropped 1 base and J dropped 1 base, with 13 bases sitting between them. Per the germline V gene, CDR1 is SGHVS and CDR2 is FNYEAQ. The CDR3 is made up of 16 amino acids. CDR3 loop: CASSLDAGARNTEAFF. In DNA, the CDR3 is TGTGCCAGCAGCTTAGATGCGGGAGCGAGGAACACTGAAGCTTTCTTT.

This chain connects TRBV6-2 or TRBV6-3 to TRBJ2-3; TRBD1 aligns across 8 bases. The J segment lost 1 base and the V segment lost 6 bases, leaving 6 bases of the junction unmatched. Per the germline V gene, CDR1 is MNHEY and CDR2 is SVGEGT. The CDR3 runs 15 residues. CDR3 sequence reads: CASSDHRGGTDTQYF. The CDR3 region has the DNA TGTGCCAGCAGCGATCACAGGGGGGGCACAGATACGCAGTATTTT.

The chain couples TRBV6-4 to TRBJ2-7, with 9 bases lining up with TRBD1. CDR1 MRHNA and CDR2 SNTAGT come from the germline V gene. The CDR3 has 13 amino acids. Losses at the gene ends were 10 bases for V and 3 bases for J; bases not matched to a gene: 7. Here the CDR3 reads CANLQGAYYEQYF. CDR3 coding DNA: TGTGCCAACCTACAGGGGGCCTACTACGAGCAGTACTTC.

The chain links TRBV19 to TRBJ1-6, with TRBD1 as a possible D gene (6 bases). V was cut by 3 bases and J by 8 bases, with 20 bases left in between. The germline gives CDR1 LNHDA, CDR2 SQIVND (reference sequence). CDR3 length equals 17 residues. CDR3 bases: TGTGCCAGTAGTATTGGTGCCCTAGACAGGCAAGATTCACCCCTCCACTTT. This sequence encodes CASSIGALDRQDSPLHF.

The chain carries TRBV7-8 and TRBJ1-5; the D gene is possibly TRBD1 (5 bases). V dropped 5 bases and J dropped 3 bases, with 17 bases sitting between them. The CDR3 length is 16 residues. CDR1 and CDR2 (germline): SGHVS, FQNEAQ. CDR3 DNA: TGTGCCAGCAGCCCTCTGGACAAGCGGGCCAATCAGCCCCAGCATTTT. Translation gives CASSPLDKRANQPQHF.

V and J are TRBV10-3 and TRBJ2-6; 7 bases line up with TRBD1. With 7 bases clipped from V and 0 bases from J, the junction kept 3 bases outside the gene matches. CDR3 length: 15 amino acids. The germline CDR1 and CDR2 sequences are ENHRY and SYGVKD. The CDR3 reads CAINAGGSGANVLTF. The CDR3 nucleotides read TGTGCCATCAACGCAGGGGGCTCTGGGGCCAACGTCCTGACTTTC.

The chain combines TRBV19 with TRBJ2-7, with D perhaps being TRBD1 or TRBD2 (6 bases each). V gave up 3 bases and J gave up 5 bases, with 23 bases separating them. This CDR3 has 17 amino acids. Per germline, CDR1 LNHDA and CDR2 SQIVND (reference sequence). The chain's CDR3 is CASSIGGPGAGKNEQYF. CDR3 bases: TGTGCCAGTAGTATCGGAGGGCCAGGGGCTGGTAAGAACGAGCAGTACTTC.

This clone was detected only a few times. The chain joins TRBV6-1 to TRBJ2-7; 8 bases match TRBD2. This CDR3 has 15 amino acids. V lost 3 bases to trimming and J lost 5 bases; unmatched junction nucleotides: 9. Germline lookup yields CDR1 MNHNS and CDR2 SASEGT. The CDR3 coding sequence is TGTGCCAGCAGTGACGGGGGGGCGGGCCTAGACGAGCAGTACTTC. This sequence encodes CASSDGGAGLDEQYF.

On this clone: Within the sample, other DNA sequences also encode this same CDR3. This chain uses TRBV5-1 with TRBJ2-5; D gene ambiguous. The CDR3 covers 13 residues. The germline V and J ends were trimmed by 0 bases and 5 bases, with 8 bases remaining between them. Germline assignment: CDR1 SGHRS and CDR2 YFSETQ. This CDR3 reads CASSLVMGETQYF. The CDR3 DNA reads TGCGCCAGCAGCTTGGTCATGGGGGAGACCCAGTACTTC.

V and J are TRBV9 and TRBJ2-3; 11 positions match TRBD2. The CDR3 totals 17 residues. V lost 0 bases, J lost 5 bases, and 8 bases stayed unmatched. Germline V gene data show CDR1 as SGDLS and CDR2 as YYNGEE. This CDR3 reads CASSVGGSGGALDTQYF. For the CDR3, the DNA is TGTGCCAGCAGCGTAGGAGGTAGCGGGGGGGCTTTAGATACGCAGTATTTT.

The genes are TRBV5-1 and TRBJ2-2; 7 bases agree with TRBD1. The germline V gene has CDR1 SGHRS and CDR2 YFSETQ. The CDR3 covers 15 residues. V dropped 4 bases and J dropped 0; count of bases not matched to a gene: 3. The CDR3 coding sequence is TGCGCCAGCAGCGATGGACAGGCGAACACCGGGGAGCTGTTTTTT. Residues: CASSDGQANTGELFF. The full variable domain, completed using reference TRBV5-1 and TRBJ2-2, is KAGVTQTPRYLIKTRGQQVTLSCSPISGHRSVSWYQQTPGQGLQFLFEYFSETQRNKGNFPGRFSGRQFSNSRSEMNVSTLELGDSALYLCASSDGQANTGELFFGEGSRLTVL.

This clone has only a few counts. The chain combines TRBV10-3 with TRBJ1-5; 7 bases map to TRBD1. This CDR3 contains 13 residues. Germline V lookup: CDR1 ENHRY, CDR2 SYGVKD. J was trimmed by 8 bases and V by 8 bases; bases with no gene match: 9. The CDR3 DNA reads TGTGCCATCGGGGAGGAGGGGGCAAAGCCCCAGCATTTT. It specifies CAIGEEGAKPQHF.

The chain carries TRBV6-5 and TRBJ2-5, with TRBD1 matching over 7 bases. Germline-derived CDR1 and CDR2 are MNHEY and SVGAGI. Trimming took 7 bases from V and 4 from J; bases not matched to a gene: 3. This CDR3 is 12 amino acids long. The CDR3, as DNA: TGTGCCAGCAAGAACAGGGGAGAGACCCAGTACTTC. Its protein is CASKNRGETQYF.

With regard to this clone: Germline is not matched at one junction end, which may reflect a read error. The V call is TRBV12-5, the J call TRBJ2-3; TRBD2 agrees at 9 bases. CDR3 length: 18 residues. Per the germline V gene, CDR1 is LGHNT and CDR2 is FRNRAP. The CDR3 spells CASGLERSSGGHTETQYF. The CDR3 nucleotides read TGTGCTAGTGGTTTGGAGCGGTCGAGCGGGGGGCACACAGAGACGCAGTATTTT.

This clone has a handful of counts. The rearrangement links TRBV10-3 to TRBJ1-4; D remains ambiguous. Germline CDR1 reads ENHRY; CDR2 reads SYGVKD. The V end lost 3 bases, the J end lost 0 bases, and 11 bases lay between the germline ends. The CDR3 consists of 16 residues. The DNA of the CDR3 is TGTGCCATCAGTGACCCCAGCTCCACAACTAATGAAAAACTGTTTTTT. It encodes CAISDPSSTTNEKLFF.

V and J are TRBV7-3 and TRBJ1-1; no reliable D call. The CDR3 is 14 residues long. CDR1 is SGHTA and CDR2 is FQGTGA in the germline V gene. The V end was cut by 4 bases, the J end by 0 bases, with 9 bases between. The CDR3 DNA reads as TGTGCCAGCAGCTCGGGCGTGATGAACACTGAAGCTTTCTTT. Encoded protein: CASSSGVMNTEAFF.

V is TRBV3-1 (or the pseudogene TRBV3-2) and J is TRBJ1-1; D gene unclear. The CDR3 totals 16 residues. The germline gives CDR1 LGHDT, CDR2 YNNKEL (reference sequence). Trimming removed 4 bases from V and 0 bases from J, with 15 bases in between. CDR3 in DNA: TGTGCCAGCAGCCCTACCTCTCAGATCATGAACACTGAAGCTTTCTTT. Protein sequence: CASSPTSQIMNTEAFF.

This clone was seen once. One end of the junction does not line up with germline, which may come from a read error. This chain uses TRBV27 with TRBJ2-7; D tentatively fits TRBD1 or TRBD2 (5 bases each). This CDR3 region has 9 residues. Germline V gene lookup returns CDR1 MNHEY and CDR2 SMNVEV (reference sequence). DNA of the CDR3: TGTGCCAGCAGTTTTGGGACCCCCTTC. Protein sequence: CASSFGTPF.

This clone was seen once. The V call is TRBV3-1 (or the pseudogene TRBV3-2), the J call TRBJ2-5; 11 positions match TRBD2. The V and J ends lost 2 bases and 6 bases, in that order; junction bases with no gene match: 8. The CDR3 is 16 residues long. CDR1 and CDR2 from the germline V gene are LGHDT and YNNKEL (reference sequence). The chain's CDR3 is CASSQLASGGKKTQYF. The CDR3 region has the DNA TGTGCCAGCAGCCAATTGGCTAGCGGGGGGAAAAAGACCCAGTACTTC.

The rearrangement links TRBV2 to TRBJ2-7; tentatively, D is TRBD1 (6 bases). The V and J ends lost 6 bases and 7 bases respectively, with 10 bases between them. The CDR3 length is 11 residues. CDR1 is SNHLY and CDR2 is FYNNEI in the germline V gene. DNA for the CDR3: TGTGCCAGCAGCAGGACAGTAGAGCAGTACTTC. This gives the protein CASSRTVEQYF. Using reference TRBV2 and TRBJ2-7 for the parts outside the CDR3, the full variable domain is EPEVTQTPSHQVTQMGQEVILRCVPISNHLYFYWYRQILGQKVEFLVSFYNNEISEKSEIFDDQFSVERPDGSNFTLKIRSTKLEDSAMYFCASSRTVEQYFGPGTRLTVT.